This T cell receptor beta chain emerged from a study of CD8+ T cells in alopecia areata. Treatment indicated: oral pan-JAK inhibitor, 5-10 mg twice daily. A note on this clone: Its antigen remains unknown.

The authors extracted RNA and reverse transcribed it into cDNA as the sequencing template. Some clones are missing from TCRdb's copy, which holds only in-frame ones; the method was immunoSEQ multiplex PCR. The sample lists approximately 200,000 clones; 60% to 70% were seen once. Study-wide findings and caveats: Uncertain still, given a single nonresponder, is whether baseline CD8+ expansion links to response.

The V gene lost 4 bases and the J gene lost 3 bases, with 12 bases spanning the gap. In germline, CDR1 is SGDLS, CDR2 YYNGEE. The CDR3 has 14 amino acids. Here the sequenced sample was CD4+ T cells sorted from blood, taken at week 4, from a patient treated with tofacitinib. This TCR was recovered from a human donor with alopecia areata. The chain combines TRBV9 with TRBJ2-3; D is possibly TRBD1 (5 bases). As DNA, the CDR3 is TGTGCCAGCAGCTTCAGGGTTCAGACAGATACGCAGTATTTT. Its protein product is CASSFRVQTDTQYF.